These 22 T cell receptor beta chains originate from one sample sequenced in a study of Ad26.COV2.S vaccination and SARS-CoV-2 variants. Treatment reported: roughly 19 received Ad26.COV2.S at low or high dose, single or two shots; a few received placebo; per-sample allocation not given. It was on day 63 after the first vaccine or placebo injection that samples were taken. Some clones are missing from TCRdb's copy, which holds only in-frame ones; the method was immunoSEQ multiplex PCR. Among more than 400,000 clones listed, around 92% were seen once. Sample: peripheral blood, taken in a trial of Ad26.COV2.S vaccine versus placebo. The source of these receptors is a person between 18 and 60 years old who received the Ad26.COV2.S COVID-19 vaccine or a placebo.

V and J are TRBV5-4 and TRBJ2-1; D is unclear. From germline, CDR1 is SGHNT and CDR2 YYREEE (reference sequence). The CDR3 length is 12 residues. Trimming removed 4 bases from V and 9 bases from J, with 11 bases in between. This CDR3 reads CASSPALGEQFF. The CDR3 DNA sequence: TGTGCCAGCAGCCCTGCCCTCGGTGAGCAGTTCTTC. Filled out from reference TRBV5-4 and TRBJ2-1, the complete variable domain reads ETGVTQSPTHLIKTRGQQVTLRCSSQSGHNTVSWYQQALGQGPQFIFQYYREEENGRGNFPPRFSGLQFPNYSSELNVNALELDDSALYLCASSPALGEQFFGPGTRLTVL.

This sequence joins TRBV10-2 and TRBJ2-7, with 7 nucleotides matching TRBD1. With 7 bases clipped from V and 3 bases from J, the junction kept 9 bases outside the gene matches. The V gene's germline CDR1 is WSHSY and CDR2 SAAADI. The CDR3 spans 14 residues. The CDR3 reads CASTPGQRGYEQYF. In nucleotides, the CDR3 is TGCGCCAGCACACCGGGACAGAGGGGCTACGAGCAGTACTTC.

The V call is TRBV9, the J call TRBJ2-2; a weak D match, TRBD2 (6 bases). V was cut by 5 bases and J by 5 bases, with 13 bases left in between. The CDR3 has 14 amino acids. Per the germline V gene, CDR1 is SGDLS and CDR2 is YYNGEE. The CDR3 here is CASRNGGSTGELFF. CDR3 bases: TGTGCCAGCAGGAACGGGGGATCAACCGGGGAGCTGTTTTTT.

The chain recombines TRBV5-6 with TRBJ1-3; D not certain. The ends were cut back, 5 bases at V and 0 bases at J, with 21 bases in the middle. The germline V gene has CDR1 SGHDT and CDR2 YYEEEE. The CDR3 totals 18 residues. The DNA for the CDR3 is TGTGCCAGCAGACAAGGCCGTACTTTCGCGAGCTCTGGAAACACCATATATTTT. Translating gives CASRQGRTFASSGNTIYF.

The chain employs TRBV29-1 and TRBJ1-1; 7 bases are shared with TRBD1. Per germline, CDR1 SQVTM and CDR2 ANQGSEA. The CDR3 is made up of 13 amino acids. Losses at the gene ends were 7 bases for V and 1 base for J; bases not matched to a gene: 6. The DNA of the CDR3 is TGCAGCGGGAGACGGACAGGGAACACTGAAGCTTTCTTT. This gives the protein CSGRRTGNTEAFF.

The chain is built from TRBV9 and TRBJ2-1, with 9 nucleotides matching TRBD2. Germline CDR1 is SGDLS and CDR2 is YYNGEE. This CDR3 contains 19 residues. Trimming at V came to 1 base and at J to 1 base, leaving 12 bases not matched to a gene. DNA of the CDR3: TGTGCCAGCAGCGTATACCCGGACGGGCGGGGGGGATCCTACAATGAGCAGTTCTTC. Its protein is CASSVYPDGRGGSYNEQFF. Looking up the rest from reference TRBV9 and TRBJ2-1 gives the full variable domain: DSGVTQTPKHLITATGQRVTLRCSPRSGDLSVYWYQQSLDQGLQFLIQYYNGEERAKGNILERFSAQQFPDLHSELNLSSLELGDSALYFCASSVYPDGRGGSYNEQFFGPGTRLTVL.

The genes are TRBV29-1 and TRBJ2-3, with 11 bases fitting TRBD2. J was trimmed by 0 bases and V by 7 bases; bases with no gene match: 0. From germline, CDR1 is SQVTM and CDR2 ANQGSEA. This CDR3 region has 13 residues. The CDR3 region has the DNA TGCAGCGCTAGCGGGGGGAGCACAGATACGCAGTATTTT. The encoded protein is CSASGGSTDTQYF.

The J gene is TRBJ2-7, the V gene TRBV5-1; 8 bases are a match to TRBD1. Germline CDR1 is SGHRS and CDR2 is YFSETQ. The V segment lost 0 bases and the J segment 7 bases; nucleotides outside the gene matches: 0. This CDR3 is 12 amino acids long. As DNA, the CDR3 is TGCGCCAGCAGCTTGGGGGACAGGGAGCAGTACTTC. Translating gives CASSLGDREQYF.

The CDR3 DNA sequence: TGTGCCAGCAGCCGACAAAACAATGGCTACACCTTC. It codes for CASSRQNNGYTF. The rearrangement uses TRBV11-2 and TRBJ1-2; D remains unclear. The germline V and J ends were trimmed by 5 bases and 6 bases, with 10 bases remaining between them. CDR1 is SGHAT, CDR2 FQNNGV, per germline. The CDR3 consists of 12 residues.

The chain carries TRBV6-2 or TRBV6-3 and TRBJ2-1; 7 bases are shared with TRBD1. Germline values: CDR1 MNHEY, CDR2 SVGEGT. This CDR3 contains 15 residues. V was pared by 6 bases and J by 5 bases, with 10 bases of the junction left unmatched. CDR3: CASSFIQGVNNEQFF. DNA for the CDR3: TGTGCCAGCAGCTTCATTCAGGGGGTTAACAATGAGCAGTTCTTC.

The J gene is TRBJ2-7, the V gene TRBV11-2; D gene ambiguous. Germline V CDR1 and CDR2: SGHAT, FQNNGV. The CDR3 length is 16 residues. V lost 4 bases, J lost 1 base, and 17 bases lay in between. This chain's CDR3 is CASSSYPIGLSYEQYF. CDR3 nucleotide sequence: TGTGCCAGCAGCTCGTATCCCATCGGGTTGTCCTACGAGCAGTACTTC.

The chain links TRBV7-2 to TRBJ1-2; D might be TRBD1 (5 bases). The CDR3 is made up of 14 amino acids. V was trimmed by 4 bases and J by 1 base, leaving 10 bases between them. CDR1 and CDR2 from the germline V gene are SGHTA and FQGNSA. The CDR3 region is CASSWGEDNYGYTF. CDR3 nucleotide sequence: TGTGCCAGCAGCTGGGGGGAGGATAACTATGGCTACACCTTC.

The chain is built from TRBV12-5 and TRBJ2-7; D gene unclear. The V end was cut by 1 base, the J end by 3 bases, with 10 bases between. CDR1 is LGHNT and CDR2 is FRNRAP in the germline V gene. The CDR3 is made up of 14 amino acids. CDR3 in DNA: TGTGCTAGTGGTTTGGGTGACAAAGTCTACGAGCAGTACTTC. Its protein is CASGLGDKVYEQYF. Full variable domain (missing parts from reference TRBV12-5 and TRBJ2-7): DARVTQTPRHKVTEMGQEVTMRCQPILGHNTVFWYRQTMMQGLELLAYFRNRAPLDDSGMPKDRFSAEMPDATLATLKIQPSEPRDSAVYFCASGLGDKVYEQYFGPGTRLTVT.

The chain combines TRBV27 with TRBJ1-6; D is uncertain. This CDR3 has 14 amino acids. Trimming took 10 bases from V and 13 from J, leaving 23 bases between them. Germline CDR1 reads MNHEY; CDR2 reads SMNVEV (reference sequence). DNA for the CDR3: TGTGCCACCCGCTGGACGGCGATCGGGTCGCCCCTCCACTTT. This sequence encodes CATRWTAIGSPLHF.

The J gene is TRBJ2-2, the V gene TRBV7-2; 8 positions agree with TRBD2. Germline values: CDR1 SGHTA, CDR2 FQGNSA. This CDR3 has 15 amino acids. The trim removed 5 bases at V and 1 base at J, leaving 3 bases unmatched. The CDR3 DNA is TGTGCCAGCAGCCTGGGACTAGTGAACACCGGGGAGCTGTTTTTT. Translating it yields CASSLGLVNTGELFF.

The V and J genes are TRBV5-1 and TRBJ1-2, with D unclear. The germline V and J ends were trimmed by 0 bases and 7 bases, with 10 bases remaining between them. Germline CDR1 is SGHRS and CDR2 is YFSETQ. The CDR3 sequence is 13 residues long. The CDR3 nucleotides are TGCGCCAGCAGCTTGGAGGTCACTTCTGGCTACACCTTC. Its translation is CASSLEVTSGYTF.

The CDR3 is CASSAGVNEQFF. For the CDR3, the DNA is TGTGCCAGCAGCGCAGGGGTCAATGAGCAGTTCTTC. The V call is TRBV9, the J call TRBJ2-1, with D possibly being TRBD1 (6 bases). Trimming pared 3 bases from V and 6 bases from J, leaving 7 bases between. The CDR3 is made up of 12 amino acids. Germline V gene lookup returns CDR1 SGDLS and CDR2 YYNGEE.

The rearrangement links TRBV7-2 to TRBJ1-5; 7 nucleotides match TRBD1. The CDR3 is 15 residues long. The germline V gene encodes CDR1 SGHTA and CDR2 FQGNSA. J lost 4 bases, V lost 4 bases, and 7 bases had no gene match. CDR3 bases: TGTGCCAGCAGCTCCCAACAGGGGATAAATCAGCCCCAGCATTTT. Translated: CASSSQQGINQPQHF. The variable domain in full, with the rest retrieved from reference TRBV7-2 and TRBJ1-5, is GAGVSQSPSNKVTEKGKDVELRCDPISGHTALYWYRQSLGQGLEFLIYFQGNSAPDKSGLPSDRFSAERTGGSVSTLTIQRTQQEDSAVYLCASSSQQGINQPQHFGDGTRLSIL.

In DNA form, the CDR3 reads TGTGCCAGCAGCCAAAAGGTTAGCGGGGGGGAAGGAAGAGATACGCAGTATTTT. Its translation is CASSQKVSGGEGRDTQYF. This chain connects TRBV3-1 (or the pseudogene TRBV3-2) to TRBJ2-3; TRBD2 matches at 11 bases. The germline V gene has CDR1 LGHDT and CDR2 YNNKEL (reference sequence). Trimming removed 2 bases from V and 5 bases from J; junction bases left unmatched: 12. The CDR3 spans 18 residues.

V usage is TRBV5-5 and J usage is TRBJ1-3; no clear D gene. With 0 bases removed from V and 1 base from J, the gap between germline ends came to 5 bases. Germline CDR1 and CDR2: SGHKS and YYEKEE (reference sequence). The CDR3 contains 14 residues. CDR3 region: CASSLAVSGNTIYF. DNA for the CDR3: TGTGCCAGCAGCTTGGCCGTTTCTGGAAACACCATATATTTT.

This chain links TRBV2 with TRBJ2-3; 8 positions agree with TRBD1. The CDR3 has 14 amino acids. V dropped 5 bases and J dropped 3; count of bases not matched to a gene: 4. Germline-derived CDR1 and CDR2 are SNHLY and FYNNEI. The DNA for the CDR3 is TGTGCCAGCAGTCGAACAGGGGGGACAGATACGCAGTATTTT. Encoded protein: CASSRTGGTDTQYF.

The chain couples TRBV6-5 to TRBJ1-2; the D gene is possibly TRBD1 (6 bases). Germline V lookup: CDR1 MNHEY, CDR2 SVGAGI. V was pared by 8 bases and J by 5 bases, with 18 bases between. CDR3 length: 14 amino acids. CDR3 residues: CASQLQDSPYGYTF. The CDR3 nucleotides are TGTGCCAGCCAGCTACAGGACAGCCCGTATGGCTACACCTTC.